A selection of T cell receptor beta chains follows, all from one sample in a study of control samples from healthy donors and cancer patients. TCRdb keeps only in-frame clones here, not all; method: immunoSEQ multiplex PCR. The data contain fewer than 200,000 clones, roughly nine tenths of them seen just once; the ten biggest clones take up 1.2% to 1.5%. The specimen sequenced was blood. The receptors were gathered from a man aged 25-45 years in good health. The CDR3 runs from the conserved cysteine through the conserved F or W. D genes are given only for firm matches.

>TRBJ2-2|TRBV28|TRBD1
CASSPSRQGGTGELFF
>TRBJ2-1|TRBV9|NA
CASSVSWGLYNEQFF
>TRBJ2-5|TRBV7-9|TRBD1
CASSHTGGRETQYF
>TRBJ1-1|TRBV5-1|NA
CASSRSGQNTEAFF
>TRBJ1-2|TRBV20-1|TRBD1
CRAGTDYGYTF
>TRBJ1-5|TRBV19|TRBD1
CASSRPQGWHQPQHF
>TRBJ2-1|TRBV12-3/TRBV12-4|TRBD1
CASSAQGAWLQFF
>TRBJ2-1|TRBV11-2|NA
CASSLVTGFGNEQFF
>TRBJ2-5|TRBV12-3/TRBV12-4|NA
CASGKKGQETQYF
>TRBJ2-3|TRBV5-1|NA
CASSLGRSGTDTQYF
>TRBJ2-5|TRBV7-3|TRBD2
CASSLGSGLAEETQYF
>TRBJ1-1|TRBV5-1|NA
CASSHPSGTEAFF
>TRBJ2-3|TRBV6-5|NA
CASSYDPQGSTDTQYF
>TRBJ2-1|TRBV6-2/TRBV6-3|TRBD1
CASSPLGTVDEQFF
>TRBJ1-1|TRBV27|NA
CASSLSHLNTEAFF
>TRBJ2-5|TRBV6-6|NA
CASSYGTRLETQYF
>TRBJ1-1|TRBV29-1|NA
CSVWGGIEAFF
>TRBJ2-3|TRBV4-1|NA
CASSQDARGRGNTDTQYF
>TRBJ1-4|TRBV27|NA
CASSFRGDDEKLFF
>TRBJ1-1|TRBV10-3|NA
CAISERPPEAFF
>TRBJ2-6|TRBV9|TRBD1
CASSVGGGGANVLTF
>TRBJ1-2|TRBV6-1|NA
CASSEEGYGYTF
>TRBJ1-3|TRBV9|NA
CASSVAPPGAHSGNTIYF
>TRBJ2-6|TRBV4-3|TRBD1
CASSQADRGRRGANVLTF
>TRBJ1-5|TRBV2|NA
CASSARQGKSNQPQHF
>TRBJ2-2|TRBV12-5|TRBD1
CASGLVGQGSGELFF
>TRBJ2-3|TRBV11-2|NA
CASSLSPTGTTDTQYF
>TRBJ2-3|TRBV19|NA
CASSLGSTDTQYF
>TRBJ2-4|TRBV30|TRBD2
CAWKRRGGPSKNIQYF
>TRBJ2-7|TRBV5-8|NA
CASSLFVSGEQYF
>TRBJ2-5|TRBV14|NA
CASSQDRGGGTQYF
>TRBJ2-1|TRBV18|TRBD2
CASSRVAGTDNEQFF
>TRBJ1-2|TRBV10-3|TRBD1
CAISEVAGGSVYGYTF
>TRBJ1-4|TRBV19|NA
CASSIPGANEKLFF
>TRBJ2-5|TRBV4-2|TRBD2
CASSSRGGWGLLETQYF
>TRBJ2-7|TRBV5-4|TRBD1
CASSPVGTGGFYF
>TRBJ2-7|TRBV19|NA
CASSVDSNYYEQYF
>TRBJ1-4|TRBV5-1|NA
CASSLRTTNEKLFF
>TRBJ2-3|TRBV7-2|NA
CASSLASTDTQYF
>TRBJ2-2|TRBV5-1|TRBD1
CASSLPGQGNTGELFF
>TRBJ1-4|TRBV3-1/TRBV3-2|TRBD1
CASSPSGTGFEKLFF
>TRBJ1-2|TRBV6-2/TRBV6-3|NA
CASSYVDGYGYTF
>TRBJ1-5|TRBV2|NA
CASSRTDSGQPQHF
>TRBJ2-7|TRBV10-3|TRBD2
CAISDSGEQYF
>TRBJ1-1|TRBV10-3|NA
CAISETGGFTEAFF
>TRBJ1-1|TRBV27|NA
CASSSRNTEAFF
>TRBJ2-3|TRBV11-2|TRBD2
CASSLELAGGDTQYF
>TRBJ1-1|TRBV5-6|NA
CASSIRAWNTEAFF
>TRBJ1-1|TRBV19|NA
CASSIGPDRTFF
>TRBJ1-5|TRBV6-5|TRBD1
CASKRTGGNQPQHF
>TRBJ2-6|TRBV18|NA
CASSAVPGAHTASSGANVLTF
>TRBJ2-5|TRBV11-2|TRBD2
CASSLVSSGGQETQYF
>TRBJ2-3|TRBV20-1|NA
CSALSADTQYF
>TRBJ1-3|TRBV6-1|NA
CASSEAGGSGNTIYF